A single sample gave rise to the 10 T cell receptor beta chains below, sequenced in a study of type 1 regulatory T cells. For these receptors, no antigen is known. TCRdb ran MiXCR on the reads and lists one entry per CDR3 protein. This sample has over 14,000 distinct CDR3 sequences, with roughly 15% found just once. Material for sequencing was cultured T cells, either the whole culture or a sorted T cell fraction (not recorded which). These receptors originate from a human donor in good health.

The CDR3 coding sequence is TGTGCCAGCTCAAAAACCGGGACAGGATCCTACGAGCAGTACTTC. Residues: CASSKTGTGSYEQYF. The chain uses TRBV18 and TRBJ2-7; 8 bases match TRBD1. The CDR3 is 15 residues long. The germline CDR1 and CDR2 sequences are KGHSH and LQKENI. V dropped 5 bases and J dropped 1; count of bases not matched to a gene: 7.

This clonotype was picked up many times. The CDR3 here is CSVDRPGQETQYF. CDR3 DNA: TGCAGCGTTGACCGACCGGGACAAGAGACCCAGTACTTC. The genes are TRBV29-1 and TRBJ2-5, with a weak D call TRBD2 (5 bases). The V and J ends lost 3 bases and 2 bases respectively, with 10 bases between them. The CDR3 covers 13 residues. Looked up from germline, CDR1 is SQVTM and CDR2 is ANQGSEA.

This clonotype was counted once. This could be a read error, since a much larger clone is one nucleotide away. The chain links TRBV5-1 to TRBJ2-7; no definite D call. Germline V gives CDR1 SGHRS, CDR2 YFSETQ. The CDR3 loop spans 11 amino acids. The CDR3 sequence is CASSFSYKQYF. DNA for the CDR3: TGCGCCAGCAGCTTCTCCTACAAGCAGTACTTC.

The rearrangement links TRBV7-9 to TRBJ1-2; D perhaps matches TRBD1 (5 bases). The V and J ends lost 0 bases and 8 bases respectively, with 10 bases between them. Germline values: CDR1 SEHNR, CDR2 FQNEAQ (reference sequence). The CDR3 is made up of 13 amino acids. The CDR3 DNA reads TGTGCCAGCAGCTTAGCTCCGGGGCTCGGCTACACCTTC. This translates into CASSLAPGLGYTF.

This clonotype was counted many times. This chain uses TRBV19 with TRBJ1-1; D is uncertain. V was trimmed by 3 bases and J by 4 bases, leaving 15 bases between them. Per germline, CDR1 LNHDA and CDR2 SQIVND (reference sequence). CDR3 size: 15 residues. CDR3 loop: CASSMSLQYLTEAFF. In nucleotides, the CDR3 is TGTGCCAGTAGTATGTCGTTACAGTACCTCACTGAAGCTTTCTTT.

The rearrangement uses TRBV19 and TRBJ1-4; D not resolved. Trimming pared 10 bases from V and 7 bases from J, leaving 16 bases between. Germline values: CDR1 LNHDA, CDR2 SQIVND (reference sequence). There are 13 residues in the CDR3. CDR3 in amino acids: CATSRAHGEKLFF. DNA of the CDR3: TGTGCCACCAGCCGGGCGCACGGTGAAAAACTGTTTTTT.

This clonotype came up many times. V is TRBV20-1 and J is TRBJ2-1, with unresolved D. V was cut by 6 bases and J by 8 bases, with 17 bases left in between. The CDR3 has 13 residues. The germline V gene encodes CDR1 DFQATT and CDR2 SNEGSKA (reference sequence). As DNA, the CDR3 is TGCAGTGCCGGGCTCGCCGGAGTCCATGAGCAGTTCTTC. Translating it yields CSAGLAGVHEQFF.

The chain has TRBV20-1 and TRBJ2-1, with no clear D. This CDR3 region has 15 residues. Trimming pared 3 bases from V and 4 bases from J, leaving 16 bases between. The germline gives CDR1 DFQATT, CDR2 SNEGSKA (reference sequence). CDR3 residues: CSARGSAQRYNEQFF. The CDR3 nucleotides are TGCAGTGCTAGGGGTTCGGCGCAGAGATACAATGAGCAGTTCTTC.

By proportion, this clonotype is medium-sized. The genes are TRBV2 and TRBJ1-5, with 8 bases identical to TRBD1. J was trimmed by 5 bases and V by 2 bases; bases with no gene match: 2. This CDR3 spans 14 amino acids. Germline lookup yields CDR1 SNHLY and CDR2 FYNNEI. This CDR3 reads CASSEQGAHQPQHF. The CDR3 DNA follows: TGTGCCAGCAGTGAACAGGGGGCTCATCAGCCCCAGCATTTT.

This clonotype is classed as medium-sized. The chain carries TRBV29-1 and TRBJ1-1; 7 bases line up with TRBD1. Germline CDR1 SQVTM, CDR2 ANQGSEA. The CDR3 extends over 13 amino acids. The V and J ends lost 5 bases and 0 bases, in that order; junction bases with no gene match: 3. CDR3 residues: CSVTGQMNTEAFF. Written as DNA, the CDR3 is TGCAGCGTTACGGGACAGATGAACACTGAAGCTTTCTTT.